The 15 T cell receptor beta chains below were found in one sample sequenced in a study of blood T cell repertoires in COVID-19. Assay used: immunoSEQ multiplex PCR; TCRdb lists only in-frame clones, some missing. The sample lists approximately 140,000 clones, roughly 91% occurring once. What was sequenced was peripheral blood. All receptors derive from a man aged 45-65 years with active or convalescent COVID-19.

The genes are TRBV5-4 and TRBJ2-2, with D unresolved. Germline CDR1 SGHNT, CDR2 YYREEE (reference sequence). This CDR3 spans 14 amino acids. Trimming shortened V by 1 base and J by 1 base, and 5 bases separated the two germline ends. CDR3 residues: CASSLPRNTGELFF. The DNA of the CDR3 is TGTGCCAGCAGCTTGCCTAGGAACACCGGGGAGCTGTTTTTT.

The gene calls are TRBV19 and TRBJ2-1; TRBD1 matches at 10 bases. Trimming took 4 bases from V and 5 from J; bases not matched to a gene: 8. Per germline, CDR1 LNHDA and CDR2 SQIVND (reference sequence). This CDR3 contains 16 residues. Written as DNA, the CDR3 is TGTGCCAGTAGTACAACTCCGGGACAGGGGCACAATGAGCAGTTCTTC. Translating it yields CASSTTPGQGHNEQFF.

The V call is TRBV5-6, the J call TRBJ2-1; 10 bases are a match to TRBD1. Per germline, CDR1 SGHDT and CDR2 YYEEEE. The CDR3 is made up of 18 amino acids. The V and J ends lost 0 bases and 0 bases, in that order; junction bases with no gene match: 6. CDR3 in amino acids: CASSLVGDRGLSYNEQFF. For the CDR3, the DNA is TGTGCCAGCAGCTTGGTGGGGGACAGGGGACTCTCCTACAATGAGCAGTTCTTC.

The chain combines TRBV5-4 with TRBJ1-6, with 9 nucleotides matching TRBD1. Germline CDR1 and CDR2: SGHNT and YYREEE (reference sequence). V was clipped by 0 bases and J by 12 bases; unmatched bases: 4. The CDR3 runs 14 residues. The CDR3 DNA follows: TGTGCCAGCAGCTTGGACAGGGGGCCGGAACCCCTCCACTTT. Translation gives CASSLDRGPEPLHF.

This clone was counted a few times. The chain has TRBV9 and TRBJ2-3, with 9 bases aligning to TRBD2. J lost 2 bases, V lost 3 bases, and 4 bases had no gene match. The CDR3 consists of 15 residues. Germline V gene sequence: CDR1 SGDLS, CDR2 YYNGEE. CDR3 residues: CASSATSGATDTQYF. Here the CDR3 DNA reads TGTGCCAGCAGCGCGACTAGCGGAGCCACAGATACGCAGTATTTT.

J is TRBJ2-1 and V is TRBV9; 9 bases fit TRBD2. Germline CDR1 SGDLS, CDR2 YYNGEE. The CDR3 sequence is 16 residues long. Trimming at V came to 4 bases and at J to 0 bases, leaving 5 bases not matched to a gene. The CDR3 nucleotides are TGTGCCAGCAGCCAGGGAGCGGGGGGCTCCTACAATGAGCAGTTCTTC. Protein sequence: CASSQGAGGSYNEQFF. Filled out from reference TRBV9 and TRBJ2-1, the complete variable domain reads DSGVTQTPKHLITATGQRVTLRCSPRSGDLSVYWYQQSLDQGLQFLIQYYNGEERAKGNILERFSAQQFPDLHSELNLSSLELGDSALYFCASSQGAGGSYNEQFFGPGTRLTVL.

This chain links TRBV29-1 with TRBJ2-7, with D unresolved. V dropped 5 bases and J dropped 6 bases, with 11 bases sitting between them. Germline values: CDR1 SQVTM, CDR2 ANQGSEA. The CDR3 sequence is 11 residues long. In DNA, the CDR3 is TGCAGCGTTTCACTCTCTTTCGAGCAGTACTTC. Translating it yields CSVSLSFEQYF.

The V gene is TRBV6-5, the J gene TRBJ2-1; 9 nucleotides align to TRBD1. Losses at the gene ends were 10 bases for V and 0 bases for J; bases not matched to a gene: 7. This CDR3 is 15 amino acids long. The V gene's germline CDR1 is MNHEY and CDR2 SVGAGI. The CDR3 loop is CAIGRDRDSYNEQFF. The DNA for the CDR3 is TGTGCCATCGGCCGGGACAGGGACTCCTACAATGAGCAGTTCTTC.

The chain combines TRBV5-8 with TRBJ2-5; TRBD2 matches at 14 bases. Germline V gene sequence: CDR1 SGHTS, CDR2 YDEGEE. The CDR3 is 16 residues long. V lost 4 bases, J lost 1 base, and 3 bases stayed unmatched. CDR3 DNA: TGTGCCAGCAGCCACGGACTAGCGGGGGGCCAAGAGACCCAGTACTTC. Translated, it gives CASSHGLAGGQETQYF.

The rearrangement links TRBV5-1 to TRBJ2-2; D unclear. V gave up 0 bases and J gave up 0 bases, with 6 bases separating them. CDR1 and CDR2 from the germline V gene are SGHRS and YFSETQ. CDR3 size: 15 residues. Written as DNA, the CDR3 is TGCGCCAGCAGCTTGGCGACTGCGAACACCGGGGAGCTGTTTTTT. This encodes CASSLATANTGELFF.

The genes are TRBV2 and TRBJ1-3; D is unclear. The V and J ends lost 6 bases and 3 bases respectively, with 15 bases between them. CDR3 length equals 15 residues. Germline V gene lookup returns CDR1 SNHLY and CDR2 FYNNEI. In DNA, the CDR3 is TGTGCCAGCAGAGACGCGGGGTTTGGTGGAAACACCATATATTTT. Residues: CASRDAGFGGNTIYF.

This sequence joins TRBV6-5 and TRBJ1-2, with unresolved D. The CDR3 loop spans 13 amino acids. V was clipped by 2 bases and J by 2 bases, with 6 bases between them. The germline V gene has CDR1 MNHEY and CDR2 SVGAGI. This CDR3 reads CASSYGQNYGYTF. CDR3 in DNA: TGTGCCAGCAGTTACGGTCAGAACTATGGCTACACCTTC.

The rearrangement joins TRBV4-1 to TRBJ1-1; 7 bases line up with TRBD1. Germline V lookup: CDR1 MGHRA, CDR2 YSYEKL. This CDR3 is built from 17 residues. J was trimmed by 8 bases and V by 1 base; bases with no gene match: 16. CDR3 bases: TGCGCCAGCAGCCAAGGGGTAGTGGTACAGGGGTTGGGGGAAGCTTTCTTT. Protein: CASSQGVVVQGLGEAFF.

This clone has more than one count but fewer than ten. CDR3 in DNA: TGTGCCAGCAGCTTAGCCCAGGCCCTATACGAGCAGTACTTC. Residues: CASSLAQALYEQYF. The chain couples TRBV11-2 to TRBJ2-7; D ambiguous. Looked up from germline, CDR1 is SGHAT and CDR2 is FQNNGV. V was shortened by 1 base and J by 4 bases, with 11 bases between the two germline ends. CDR3 size: 14 residues.

The chain recombines TRBV6-5 with TRBJ1-2, with D hard to call. Germline loops: CDR1 MNHEY, CDR2 SVGAGI. The CDR3 sequence is 15 residues long. Trimming removed 6 bases from V and 2 bases from J, with 16 bases in between. CDR3 DNA sequence: TGTGCCAGCAGAGCGGGGTCAGAATCAAACTATGGCTACACCTTC. Protein sequence: CASRAGSESNYGYTF.